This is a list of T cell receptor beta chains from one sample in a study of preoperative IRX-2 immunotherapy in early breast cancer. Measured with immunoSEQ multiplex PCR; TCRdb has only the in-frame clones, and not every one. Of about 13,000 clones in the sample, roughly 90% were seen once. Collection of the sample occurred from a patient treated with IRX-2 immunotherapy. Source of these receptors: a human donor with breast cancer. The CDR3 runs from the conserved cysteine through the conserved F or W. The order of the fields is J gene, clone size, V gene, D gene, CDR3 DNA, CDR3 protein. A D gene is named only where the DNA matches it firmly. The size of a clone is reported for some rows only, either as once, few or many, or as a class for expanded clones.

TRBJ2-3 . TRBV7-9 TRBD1 TGTGCCAGCAGCTTAGGACAGGGTCTGAAGGATACGCAGTATTTT CASSLGQGLKDTQYF
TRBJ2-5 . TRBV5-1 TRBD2 TGCGCCAGCAGCCCCTCCGGGGGGGGTCCGCGGGAGACCCAGTACTTC CASSPSGGGPRETQYF
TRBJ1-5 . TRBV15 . TGTGCCACCAGCAGACGTTCTGGGGCTGGTAGACAGCCCCAGCATTTT CATSRRSGAGRQPQHF
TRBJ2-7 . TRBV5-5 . TGTGCCAGCAGCTTGGGGGGGCTTCCTGAGCAGTACTTC CASSLGGLPEQYF
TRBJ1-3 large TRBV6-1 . TGTGCCAGCACCCCCCTAGCGGACTCTGGAAACACCATATATTTT CASTPLADSGNTIYF
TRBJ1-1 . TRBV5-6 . TGTGCCAGCACCCTCCCGGGGGACGACACTGAAGCTTTCTTT CASTLPGDDTEAFF
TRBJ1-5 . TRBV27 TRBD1 TGTGCCAGCAGTGCGTGGACAGGTTTAGGGAGGGATCAGCCCCAGCATTTT CASSAWTGLGRDQPQHF
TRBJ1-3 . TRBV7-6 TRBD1 TGTGCCAGCAGCTTAATAGAGACAGGGACCGGAAACACCATATATTTT CASSLIETGTGNTIYF
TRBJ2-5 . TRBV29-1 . TGCATCACCCGGATGGGTGAGACCCAGTACTTC CITRMGETQYF
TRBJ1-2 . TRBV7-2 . TGTGCCAGCAGCTTAGGAAATCTGTATGGCTACACCTTC CASSLGNLYGYTF
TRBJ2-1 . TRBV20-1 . TGCAGTGCCGAAGTACTCAATGAGCAGTTCTTC CSAEVLNEQFF
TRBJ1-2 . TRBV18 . TGTGCCAGCTCACCAATGGGGGGAAGAGCTAACTATGGCTACACCTTC CASSPMGGRANYGYTF
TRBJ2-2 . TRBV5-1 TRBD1 TGCGCCAGCAGCTCCTTATCCTGGGACAGGGTAACCGGGGAGCTGTTTTTT CASSSLSWDRVTGELFF
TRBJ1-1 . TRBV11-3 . TGTGCCAGCAGCTTTTCAGGAAACATGAACACTGAAGCTTTCTTT CASSFSGNMNTEAFF
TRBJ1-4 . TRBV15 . TGTGCCACCAGCAGCGCTTTCGGGGGCGGGAATGAAAAACTGTTTTTT CATSSAFGGGNEKLFF
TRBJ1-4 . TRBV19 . TGTGCCAGTAGTACACAGCGAGCACCTAATGAAAAACTGTTTTTT CASSTQRAPNEKLFF
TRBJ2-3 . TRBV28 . TGTGCCAGCAGTTTAGGGACAAGCGATACGCAGTATTTT CASSLGTSDTQYF
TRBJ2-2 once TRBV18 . TGTGCCAGCTCACCACCAGCTCTGGCGGAATCTACCGGGGAGCTGTTTTTT CASSPPALAESTGELFF
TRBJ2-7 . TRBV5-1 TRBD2 TGCGCCAGCAGCTGGGGACTAGCGGGGGCCTACGAGCAGTACTTC CASSWGLAGAYEQYF
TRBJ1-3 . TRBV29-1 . TGCAGCGTTAACACGGGGGGCTCTGGAAACACCATATATTTT CSVNTGGSGNTIYF
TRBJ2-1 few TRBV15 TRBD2 TGTGCCACCAGCAGAGATGGGGCTAGCGGGGCGGAGCAGTTCTTC CATSRDGASGAEQFF
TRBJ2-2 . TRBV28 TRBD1 TGTGCCGGAGGGACAGGGGATAACACCGGGGAGCTGTTTTTT CAGGTGDNTGELFF
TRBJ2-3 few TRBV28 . TGTGCCACCCTAACAGGGAGACAAACAGATACGCAGTATTTT CATLTGRQTDTQYF
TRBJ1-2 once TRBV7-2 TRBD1 TGTGCCAGCAGCTCGGGACAGGGTTTCGGCTACACCTTC CASSSGQGFGYTF
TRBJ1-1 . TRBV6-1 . TGTGCCAGCCCACCAACAGTGGGGGCGGCTGAAGCTTTCTTT CASPPTVGAAEAFF
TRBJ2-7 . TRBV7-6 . TGTGCCAGCAGCTTAGGTATCGGTGACGAGCAGTACTTC CASSLGIGDEQYF
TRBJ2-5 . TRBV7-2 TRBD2 TGTGCCAGCAGCTTACTTGGTCGGGGTAGCGGGGGGGCAGAGACCCAGTACTTC CASSLLGRGSGGAETQYF
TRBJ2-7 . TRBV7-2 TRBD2 TGTGCCAGCAGCTTAAACGGGGGGGCCTCCTACGAGCAGTACTTC CASSLNGGASYEQYF
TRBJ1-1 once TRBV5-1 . TGCGCCAGCAGCTCTCCCACTTTGAACACTGAAGCTTTCTTT CASSSPTLNTEAFF
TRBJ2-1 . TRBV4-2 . TGTGCCAGCAGCTACCTCAGGGGTGAGCAGTTCTTC CASSYLRGEQFF
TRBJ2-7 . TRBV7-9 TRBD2 TGTGCCAGCAGCGGGGGGGACGGAACCTACGAGCAGTACTTC CASSGGDGTYEQYF
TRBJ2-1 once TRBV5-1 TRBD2 TGCGCCAGCAGCCGAGCTAGCGGGGGAGGGGAGCAGTTCTTC CASSRASGGGEQFF
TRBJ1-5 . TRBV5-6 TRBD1 TGTGCCAGCAGCATGGGACAGGGCCGGTCCGCTCAGCCCCAGCATTTT CASSMGQGRSAQPQHF
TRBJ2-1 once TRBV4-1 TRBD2 TGCGCCAGCAGCCAAGTTTCCCCGACTAGCGGGGGGAATGAGCAGTTCTTC CASSQVSPTSGGNEQFF
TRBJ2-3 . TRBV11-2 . TGTGCCAGCAGCTTAGACGGACAGCGCACAGATACGCAGTATTTT CASSLDGQRTDTQYF
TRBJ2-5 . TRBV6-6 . TGTGCCAGCAGTTGGACAGACCAAGAGACCCAGTACTTC CASSWTDQETQYF
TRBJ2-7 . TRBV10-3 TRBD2 TGTGCCTTCGGGACTAGCGGGGGGGCTACTAGGAACGAGCAGTACTTC CAFGTSGGATRNEQYF
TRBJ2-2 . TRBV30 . TGTGCCTGGAGTGTAACCCGTGTGGAGCTGTTTTTT CAWSVTRVELFF
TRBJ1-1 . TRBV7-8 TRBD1 TGTGCCAGCAGCTTACAGGGGGCCTTCGCTTTGAACACTGAAGCTTTCTTT CASSLQGAFALNTEAFF
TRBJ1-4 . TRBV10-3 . TGTGCCACCCGTGACAGCTCCGTAGGGGAAAAACTGTTTTTT CATRDSSVGEKLFF
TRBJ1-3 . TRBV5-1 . TGCGCCAGCAGCTTGGACGGCCGGGGGGGGTCCAACACCATATATTTT CASSLDGRGGSNTIYF
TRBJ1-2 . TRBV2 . TGTGCCAGACAGGGAAGGTATGGCTACACCTTC CARQGRYGYTF
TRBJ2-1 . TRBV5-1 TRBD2 TGCGCCAGCAGCTTGGAACCTAGCGGGGGAAACTCCTACAATGAGCAGTTCTTC CASSLEPSGGNSYNEQFF